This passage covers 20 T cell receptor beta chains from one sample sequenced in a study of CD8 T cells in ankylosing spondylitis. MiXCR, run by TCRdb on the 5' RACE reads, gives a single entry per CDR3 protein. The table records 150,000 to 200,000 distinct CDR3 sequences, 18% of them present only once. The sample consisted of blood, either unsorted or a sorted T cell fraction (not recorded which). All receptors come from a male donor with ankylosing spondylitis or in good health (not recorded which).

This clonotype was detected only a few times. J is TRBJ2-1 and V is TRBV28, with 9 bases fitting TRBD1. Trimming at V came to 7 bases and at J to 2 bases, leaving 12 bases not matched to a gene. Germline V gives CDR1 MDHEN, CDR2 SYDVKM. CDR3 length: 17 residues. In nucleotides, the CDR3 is TGTGCCAGCACCAGACCGAGACAGGGGGTTACCTACAATGAGCAGTTCTTC. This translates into CASTRPRQGVTYNEQFF.

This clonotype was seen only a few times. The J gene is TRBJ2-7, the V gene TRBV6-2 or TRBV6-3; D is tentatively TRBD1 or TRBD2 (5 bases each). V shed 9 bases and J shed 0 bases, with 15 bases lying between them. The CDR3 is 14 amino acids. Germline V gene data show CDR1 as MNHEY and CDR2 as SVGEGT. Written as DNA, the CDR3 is TGTGCCAGTAACCGGGACGGCTTCTCCTACGAGCAGTACTTC. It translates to CASNRDGFSYEQYF.

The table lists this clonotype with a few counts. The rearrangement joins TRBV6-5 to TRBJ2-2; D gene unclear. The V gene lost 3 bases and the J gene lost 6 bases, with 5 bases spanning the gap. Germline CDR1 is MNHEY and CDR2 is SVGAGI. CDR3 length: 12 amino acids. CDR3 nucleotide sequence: TGTGCCAGCAGTTATTACTCCGGGGAGCTGTTTTTT. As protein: CASSYYSGELFF.

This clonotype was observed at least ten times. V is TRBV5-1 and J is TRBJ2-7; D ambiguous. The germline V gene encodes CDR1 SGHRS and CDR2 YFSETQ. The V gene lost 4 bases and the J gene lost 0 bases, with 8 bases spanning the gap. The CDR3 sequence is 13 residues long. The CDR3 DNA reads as TGCGCCAGCAGCCCTGACGGCTCCTACGAGCAGTACTTC. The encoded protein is CASSPDGSYEQYF.

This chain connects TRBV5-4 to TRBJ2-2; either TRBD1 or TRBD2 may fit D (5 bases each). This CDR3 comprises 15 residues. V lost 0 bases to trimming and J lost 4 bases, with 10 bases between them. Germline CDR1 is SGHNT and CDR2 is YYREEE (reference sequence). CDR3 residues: CASSLARDGTGELFF. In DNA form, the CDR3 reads TGTGCCAGCAGCTTGGCAAGGGACGGCACCGGGGAGCTGTTTTTT. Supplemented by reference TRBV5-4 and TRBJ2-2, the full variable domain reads ETGVTQSPTHLIKTRGQQVTLRCSSQSGHNTVSWYQQALGQGPQFIFQYYREEENGRGNFPPRFSGLQFPNYSSELNVNALELDDSALYLCASSLARDGTGELFFGEGSRLTVL.

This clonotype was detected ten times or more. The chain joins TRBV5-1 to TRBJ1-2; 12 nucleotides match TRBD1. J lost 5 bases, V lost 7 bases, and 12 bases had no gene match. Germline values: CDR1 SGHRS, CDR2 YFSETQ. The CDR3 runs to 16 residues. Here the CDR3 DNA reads TGCGCCAGCCGTTCCACCCCGGGACAGGGGGCTTATGGCTACACCTTC. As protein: CASRSTPGQGAYGYTF.

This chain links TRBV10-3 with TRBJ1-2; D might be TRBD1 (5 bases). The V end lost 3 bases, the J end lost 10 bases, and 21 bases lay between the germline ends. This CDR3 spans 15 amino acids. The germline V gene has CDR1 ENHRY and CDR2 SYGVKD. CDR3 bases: TGTGCCATCAGTGAATCTGTGGGGACGGCCAGGGACTACACCTTC. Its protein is CAISESVGTARDYTF.

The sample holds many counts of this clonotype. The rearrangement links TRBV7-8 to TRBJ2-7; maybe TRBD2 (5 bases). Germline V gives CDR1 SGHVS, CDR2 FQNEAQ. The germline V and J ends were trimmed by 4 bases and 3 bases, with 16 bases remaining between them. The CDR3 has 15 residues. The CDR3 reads CASSSVNWGVYEQYF. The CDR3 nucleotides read TGTGCCAGCAGCTCGGTGAATTGGGGAGTCTACGAGCAGTACTTC.

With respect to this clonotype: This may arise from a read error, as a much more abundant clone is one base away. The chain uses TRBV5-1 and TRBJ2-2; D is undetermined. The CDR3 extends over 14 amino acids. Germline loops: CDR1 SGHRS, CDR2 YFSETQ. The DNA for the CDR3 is TGCGCCAGCAGCTTGGAGCTAGTCACCGAGGAGCTGTTTTTT. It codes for CASSLELVTEELFF.

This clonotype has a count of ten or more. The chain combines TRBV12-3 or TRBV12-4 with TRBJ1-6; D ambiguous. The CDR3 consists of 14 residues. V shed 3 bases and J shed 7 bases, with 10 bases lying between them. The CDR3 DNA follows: TGTGCCAGCAGTTTCTGGCAGGACAATTCACCCCTCCACTTT. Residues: CASSFWQDNSPLHF.

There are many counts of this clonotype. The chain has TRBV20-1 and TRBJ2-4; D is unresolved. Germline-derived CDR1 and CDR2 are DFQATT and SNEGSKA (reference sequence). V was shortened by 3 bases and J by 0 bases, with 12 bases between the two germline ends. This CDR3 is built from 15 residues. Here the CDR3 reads CSASTGSLAKNIQYF. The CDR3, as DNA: TGCAGTGCTAGCACGGGCTCGCTAGCCAAAAACATTCAGTACTTC.

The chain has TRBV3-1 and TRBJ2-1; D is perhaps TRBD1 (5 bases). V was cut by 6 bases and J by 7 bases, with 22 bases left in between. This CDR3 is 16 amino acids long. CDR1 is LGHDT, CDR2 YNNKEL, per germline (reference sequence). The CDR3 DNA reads TGTGCCAGCAGTCTTATAGGGGTAACTATCCATAATGAGCAGTTCTTC. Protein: CASSLIGVTIHNEQFF.

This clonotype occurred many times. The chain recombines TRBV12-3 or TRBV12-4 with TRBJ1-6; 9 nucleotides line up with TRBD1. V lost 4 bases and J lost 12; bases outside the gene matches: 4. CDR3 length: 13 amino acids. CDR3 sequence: CASSSLDRGPLHF. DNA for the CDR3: TGTGCCAGCAGTTCCCTGGACAGGGGACCCCTCCACTTT.

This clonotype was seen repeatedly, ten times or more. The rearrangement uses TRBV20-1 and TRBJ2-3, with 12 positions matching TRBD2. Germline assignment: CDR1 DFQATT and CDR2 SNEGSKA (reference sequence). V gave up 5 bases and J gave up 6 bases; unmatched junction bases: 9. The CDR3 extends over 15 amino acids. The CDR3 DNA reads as TGCAGTGCTCCCGTGCTAGCGGGAGGGCCCGATACGCAGTATTTT. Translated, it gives CSAPVLAGGPDTQYF.

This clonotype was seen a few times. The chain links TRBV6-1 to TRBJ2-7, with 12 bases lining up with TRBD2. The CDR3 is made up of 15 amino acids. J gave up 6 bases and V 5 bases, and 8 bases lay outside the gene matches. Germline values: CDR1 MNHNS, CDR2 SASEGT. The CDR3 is CASSRWTSGISEQYF. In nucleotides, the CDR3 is TGTGCCAGCAGTCGGTGGACTAGCGGGATATCCGAGCAGTACTTC.

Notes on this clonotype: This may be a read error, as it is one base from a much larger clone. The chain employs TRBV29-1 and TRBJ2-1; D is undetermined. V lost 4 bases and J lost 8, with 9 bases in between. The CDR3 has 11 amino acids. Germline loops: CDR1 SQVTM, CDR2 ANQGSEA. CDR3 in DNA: TGCAGCGTTGGAGTGACCGATGAGCAGTTCTTC. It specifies CSVGVTDEQFF.

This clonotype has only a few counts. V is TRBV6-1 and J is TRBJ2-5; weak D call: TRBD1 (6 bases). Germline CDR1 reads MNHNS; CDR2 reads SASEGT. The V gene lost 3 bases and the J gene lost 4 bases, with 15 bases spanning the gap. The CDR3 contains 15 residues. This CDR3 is CASSEEHRVGETQYF. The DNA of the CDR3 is TGTGCCAGCAGTGAGGAACACAGGGTCGGAGAGACCCAGTACTTC.

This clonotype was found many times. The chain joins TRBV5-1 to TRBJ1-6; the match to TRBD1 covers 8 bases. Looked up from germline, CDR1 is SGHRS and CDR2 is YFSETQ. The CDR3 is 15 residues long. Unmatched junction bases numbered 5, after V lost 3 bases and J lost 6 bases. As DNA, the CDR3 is TGCGCCAGCAGCTCAGGACAGGGCGGTAATTCACCCCTCCACTTT. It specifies CASSSGQGGNSPLHF.

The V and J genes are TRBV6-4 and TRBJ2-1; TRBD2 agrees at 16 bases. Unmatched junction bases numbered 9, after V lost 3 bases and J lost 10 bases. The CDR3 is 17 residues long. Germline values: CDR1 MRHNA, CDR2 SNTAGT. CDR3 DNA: TGTGCCAGCAGTGAGCCGGGACTAGCGGGAGGGCCTGGAGAGCAGTTCTTC. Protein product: CASSEPGLAGGPGEQFF.

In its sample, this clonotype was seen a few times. The CDR3: CASSQSVCGRRHYGEQYF. The CDR3 region has the DNA TGCGCCAGCAGTCAATCGGTTTGCGGGAGACGCCACTACGGCGAGCAGTACTTC. The chain carries TRBV23-1 and TRBJ2-7, with 7 bases identical to TRBD2. TRBV23-1 counts as an open reading frame of uncertain function. Trimming at V came to 0 bases and at J to 6 bases, leaving 17 bases not matched to a gene. This CDR3 comprises 18 residues.